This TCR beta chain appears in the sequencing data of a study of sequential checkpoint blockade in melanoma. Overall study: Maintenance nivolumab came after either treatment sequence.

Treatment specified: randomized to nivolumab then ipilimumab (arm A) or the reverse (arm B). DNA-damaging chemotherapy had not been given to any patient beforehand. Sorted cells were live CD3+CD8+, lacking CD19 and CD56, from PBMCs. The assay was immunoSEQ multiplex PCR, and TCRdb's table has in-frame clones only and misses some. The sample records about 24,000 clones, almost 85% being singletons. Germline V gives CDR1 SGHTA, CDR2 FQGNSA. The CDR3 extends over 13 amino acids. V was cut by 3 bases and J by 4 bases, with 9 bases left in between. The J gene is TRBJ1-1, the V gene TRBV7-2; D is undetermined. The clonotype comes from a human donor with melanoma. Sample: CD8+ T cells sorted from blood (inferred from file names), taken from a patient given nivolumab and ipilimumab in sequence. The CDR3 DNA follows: TGTGCCAGCAGCTTTACAGTGATCACTGAAGCTTTCTTT. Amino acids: CASSFTVITEAFF.